A single sample gave rise to the 22 T cell receptor beta chains below, sequenced in a study of T cells after yellow fever vaccination. A single record per CDR3 protein comes from TCRdb applying MiXCR to the 5' RACE reads. The table has 46,000 or so distinct CDR3 sequences, 5% to 8% seen once. The sequenced sample was PBMCs, either bulk or a sorted T-cell subset (CD4+, CD8+, memory, or dextramer-sorted; not recorded which), obtained 45 days after the yellow fever booster vaccination. These receptors were taken from a man younger than 45 who received the YFV17D yellow fever vaccine.

This clonotype has more than one count but fewer than ten. J is TRBJ2-1 and V is TRBV20-1, with 10 positions matching TRBD1. J was trimmed by 10 bases and V by 1 base; bases with no gene match: 7. Germline lookup yields CDR1 DFQATT and CDR2 SNEGSKA (reference sequence). CDR3 length equals 14 residues. CDR3 DNA: TGCAGTGCTAGAGTCGGACAGGGGGTGAGGGAGCAGTTCTTC. It encodes CSARVGQGVREQFF.

This clonotype turned up a few times. The V gene is TRBV12-3 or TRBV12-4, the J gene TRBJ2-7; 7 bases are shared with TRBD1. The CDR3 loop spans 17 amino acids. The V segment lost 0 bases and the J segment 5 bases; nucleotides outside the gene matches: 13. CDR3 amino acids: CASSLARPDRLRHEQYF. For the CDR3, the DNA is TGTGCCAGCAGTTTAGCGAGACCGGACAGGTTGAGGCACGAGCAGTACTTC.

This clonotype was detected ten times or more. The chain combines TRBV20-1 with TRBJ1-2; D uncertain. The CDR3 totals 14 residues. Deletions cut 0 bases from V and 2 bases from J, with 10 bases between. Germline V gene lookup returns CDR1 DFQATT and CDR2 SNEGSKA (reference sequence). This CDR3 is CSARDLGRNYGYTF. The CDR3 DNA reads TGCAGTGCTAGAGACCTAGGAAGGAACTATGGCTACACCTTC.

This clonotype was detected a few times. The chain joins TRBV7-8 to TRBJ2-7, with 7 bases fitting TRBD1. CDR1 is SGHVS and CDR2 is FQNEAQ in the germline V gene. CDR3 size: 14 residues. Trimming at V came to 2 bases and at J to 3 bases, leaving 4 bases not matched to a gene. The CDR3 nucleotides read TGTGCCAGCAGCTTAAGGGGACAGAGCTACGAGCAGTACTTC. Its protein product is CASSLRGQSYEQYF.

V is TRBV19 and J is TRBJ1-6; 7 bases align to TRBD1. Germline loops: CDR1 LNHDA, CDR2 SQIVND (reference sequence). Trimming removed 5 bases from V and 8 bases from J; junction bases left unmatched: 9. The CDR3 is made up of 15 amino acids. The CDR3 DNA is TGTGCCAGTAGTCTACAGGGGCGCAGGCATTCACCCCTCCACTTT. It specifies CASSLQGRRHSPLHF.

The chain has TRBV9 and TRBJ2-1, with D hard to call. Trimming took 2 bases from V and 0 from J, leaving 12 bases between them. CDR3 length: 16 amino acids. CDR1 is SGDLS, CDR2 YYNGEE, per germline. The CDR3 reads CASSVKGAFSYNEQFF. The CDR3 bases are TGTGCCAGCAGCGTGAAAGGAGCGTTCTCCTACAATGAGCAGTTCTTC.

This clonotype appeared many times. The chain is built from TRBV7-2 and TRBJ2-7; 9 positions match TRBD2. Looked up from germline, CDR1 is SGHTA and CDR2 is FQGNSA. The CDR3 has 15 residues. The V gene end was trimmed by 5 bases and the J gene end by 4 bases; junction bases not matched to a gene: 9. For the CDR3, the DNA is TGTGCCAGCAGCCAAAGCGGGAGGACCCTTTACGAGCAGTACTTC. Amino acids: CASSQSGRTLYEQYF. Together with reference TRBV7-2 and TRBJ2-7, the CDR3 gives the full variable domain: GAGVSQSPSNKVTEKGKDVELRCDPISGHTALYWYRQSLGQGLEFLIYFQGNSAPDKSGLPSDRFSAERTGGSVSTLTIQRTQQEDSAVYLCASSQSGRTLYEQYFGPGTRLTVT.

This clonotype has only a few counts. The V gene is TRBV7-6, the J gene TRBJ2-7; D may correspond to TRBD1 or TRBD2 (6 bases each). The V end lost 5 bases, the J end lost 2 bases, and 16 bases lay between the germline ends. The length of the CDR3 is 15 residues. Germline V gene data show CDR1 as SGHVS and CDR2 as FNYEAQ. The CDR3 DNA reads as TGTGCCAGCAGCCCCTGGGGGGACACCGCCTACGAGCAGTACTTC. Translation gives CASSPWGDTAYEQYF.

About this clonotype itself: A much more abundant neighbour one base away suggests this may be a read error. The V and J genes are TRBV24-1 and TRBJ2-7; D uncertain. CDR1 KGHDR and CDR2 SFDVKD come from the germline V gene. The CDR3 consists of 11 residues. V was shortened by 3 bases and J by 4 bases, with 3 bases between the two germline ends. The CDR3 sequence: CATSDKYEQYF. The CDR3 bases are TGTGCCACCAGTGATAAGTACGAGCAGTACTTC.

This clonotype was seen repeatedly, ten times or more. The chain has TRBV6-1 and TRBJ1-1, with D possibly being TRBD1 (5 bases). Germline CDR1 MNHNS, CDR2 SASEGT. Trimming removed 8 bases at V and 0 bases at J, with 10 bases between. This CDR3 is built from 13 residues. CDR3 sequence: CASGDGMNTEAFF. The CDR3 DNA reads as TGTGCCAGCGGGGACGGAATGAACACTGAAGCTTTCTTT.

This clonotype came up many times. This rearrangement joins TRBV4-3 to TRBJ2-1, with TRBD1 matching over 8 bases. The CDR3 sequence is 15 residues long. With 4 bases clipped from V and 6 bases from J, the junction kept 8 bases outside the gene matches. Germline CDR1 and CDR2: LGHNA and YSLEER. Here the CDR3 DNA reads TGCGCCAGCAGCCGAGGACAGGGTTTAGTCAATGAGCAGTTCTTC. Its protein product is CASSRGQGLVNEQFF.

This clonotype was detected many times. The CDR3, as DNA: TGCGCCAGCAGCCAAGACCCGACAGATAACTATGGCTACACCTTC. Its translation is CASSQDPTDNYGYTF. The chain carries TRBV4-3 and TRBJ1-2, with a possible D match to TRBD1 (5 bases). V shed 0 bases and J shed 1 base, with 9 bases lying between them. The CDR3 runs 15 residues. The V gene's germline CDR1 is LGHNA and CDR2 YSLEER.

This clonotype occurred many times. The V and J genes are TRBV24-1 and TRBJ2-1; a weak D match, TRBD2 (6 bases). The CDR3 loop spans 14 amino acids. The V and J ends lost 3 bases and 6 bases respectively, with 11 bases between them. Germline lookup yields CDR1 KGHDR and CDR2 SFDVKD. The CDR3 nucleotides read TGTGCCACCAGTGATCCTAAGACTAGCAATGAGCAGTTCTTC. Translation: CATSDPKTSNEQFF.

This clonotype turned up a few times. The chain carries TRBV18 and TRBJ2-3; D gene unclear. Germline assignment: CDR1 KGHSH and CDR2 LQKENI. Trimming removed 4 bases at V and 0 bases at J, with 11 bases between. The CDR3 has 15 amino acids. CDR3 protein: CASSRGSPSTDTQYF. The CDR3 coding sequence is TGTGCCAGCTCACGAGGTAGCCCTAGCACAGATACGCAGTATTTT.

This chain links TRBV18 with TRBJ2-5; D not certain. Germline V lookup: CDR1 KGHSH, CDR2 LQKENI. The CDR3 is made up of 18 amino acids. Trimming removed 2 bases at V and 3 bases at J, with 22 bases between. CDR3 amino acids: CASSPAEGLAGQKETQYF. CDR3 coding DNA: TGTGCCAGCTCACCAGCGGAAGGCCTCGCCGGGCAAAAAGAGACCCAGTACTTC.

CDR3 loop: CASNENRERPYGYTF. CDR3 bases: TGTGCCAGCAACGAAAACAGGGAACGGCCCTATGGCTACACCTTC. The chain has TRBV7-2 and TRBJ1-2; perhaps TRBD1 as D (6 bases). The germline V gene encodes CDR1 SGHTA and CDR2 FQGNSA. The CDR3 is 15 residues long. Deletions cut 7 bases from V and 4 bases from J, with 19 bases between.

This clonotype counts as medium-sized. In nucleotides, the CDR3 is TGCGCCAGCAGCGGGCGAAATGAGCAGTTCTTC. The encoded protein is CASSGRNEQFF. This chain links TRBV5-1 with TRBJ2-1; D gene ambiguous. Looked up from germline, CDR1 is SGHRS and CDR2 is YFSETQ. Trimming pared 4 bases from V and 7 bases from J, leaving 6 bases between. The CDR3 is 11 residues long. Variable domain in full (rest from reference TRBV5-1 and TRBJ2-1): KAGVTQTPRYLIKTRGQQVTLSCSPISGHRSVSWYQQTPGQGLQFLFEYFSETQRNKGNFPGRFSGRQFSNSRSEMNVSTLELGDSALYLCASSGRNEQFFGPGTRLTVL.

The chain joins TRBV18 to TRBJ1-1, with D hard to call. The germline gives CDR1 KGHSH, CDR2 LQKENI. Trimming cost V 1 base and J 6 bases, with 12 bases left between them. This CDR3 region has 14 residues. The CDR3 DNA sequence: TGTGCCAGCTCACCACTGACGGGCTCCTCTGAAGCTTTCTTT. This codes for CASSPLTGSSEAFF.

There are many counts of this clonotype. This chain links TRBV29-1 with TRBJ2-2, with D possibly TRBD1 on 5 matching bases. V was shortened by 4 bases and J by 3 bases, with 15 bases between the two germline ends. This CDR3 has 15 residues. CDR1 is SQVTM, CDR2 ANQGSEA, per germline. CDR3 region: CSVAPLDSHTGELFF. The CDR3, as DNA: TGCAGCGTTGCACCTCTTGACAGCCACACCGGGGAGCTGTTTTTT.

This clonotype came up many times. The chain is built from TRBV19 and TRBJ1-5, with D tentatively TRBD1 (6 bases). Looked up from germline, CDR1 is LNHDA and CDR2 is SQIVND (reference sequence). Trimming took off 5 bases at V and 2 bases at J, with 10 bases between the two ends. The CDR3 sequence is 14 residues long. CDR3 coding DNA: TGTGCCAGTAGTTGGACAGACGGCAATCAGCCCCAGCATTTT. Residues: CASSWTDGNQPQHF.

The chain employs TRBV20-1 and TRBJ1-2; D is unresolved. The V end was cut by 4 bases, the J end by 7 bases, with 16 bases between. Looked up from germline, CDR1 is DFQATT and CDR2 is SNEGSKA (reference sequence). The CDR3 covers 13 residues. As DNA, the CDR3 is TGCAGTGCTACCCCTTTCCGGTCCGGTGGCTACACCTTC. Amino acid sequence: CSATPFRSGGYTF.

This clonotype was seen many times. This sequence joins TRBV10-3 and TRBJ2-7; the D gene is possibly TRBD1 (5 bases). The V and J ends lost 7 bases and 2 bases respectively, with 12 bases between them. There are 13 residues in the CDR3. Germline loops: CDR1 ENHRY, CDR2 SYGVKD. In nucleotides, the CDR3 is TGTGCCATCAAGGGGCTAGTAGCCTACGAGCAGTACTTC. Translation: CAIKGLVAYEQYF.